This TCR beta chain was captured in a study of CD8 T cells in ankylosing spondylitis. Findings of the study overall: About 8 highly homologous variants made up a TCR beta motif, and this motif appeared characteristic of ankylosing spondylitis blood. Peripheral blood held disease-linked clones only at relatively low frequency, and these were CD8+.

Quantitative molecular-barcoded 5'-RACE generated the TCR beta libraries. TCRdb re-derived calls from the 5' RACE reads in MiXCR, one entry per CDR3 protein. The repertoire holds almost 400,000 distinct CDR3 sequences, with 20% to 25% as singletons. The V gene's germline CDR1 is SNHLY and CDR2 FYNNEI. V lost 8 bases and J lost 2, with 3 bases in between. The CDR3 is 11 amino acids. Details on this clonotype: Its target is not known.

Material: blood, either unsorted or a sorted T cell fraction (not recorded which). The J gene is TRBJ2-2, the V gene TRBV2; D remains unclear. This clonotype was obtained from a male donor with ankylosing spondylitis. The CDR3 nucleotides are TGTGCCAGCGTCAACACCGGGGAGCTGTTTTTT. It is translated as CASVNTGELFF.